This TCR beta chain was captured by sequencing in a study of T cells in localized non-small cell lung cancer. Produced via immunoSEQ multiplex PCR; TCRdb's table is partial and in-frame only. The sample lists 16,000 or so clones; roughly 87% were seen once. CDR3 length equals 14 residues. The V gene's germline CDR1 is LNHDA and CDR2 SQIVND (reference sequence). V lost 10 bases and J lost 9; bases outside the gene matches: 14. V and J are TRBV19 and TRBJ1-5, with TRBD1 matching over 8 bases. This sample comprised peripheral blood, obtained before any cancer treatment. The receptor was derived from a male donor at least 60 years old with stage I lung adenocarcinoma. Written as DNA, the CDR3 is TGTGCCACTTCAGGGGGCAGGGGGGAAATGCCCCAGCATTTT. It specifies CATSGGRGEMPQHF.